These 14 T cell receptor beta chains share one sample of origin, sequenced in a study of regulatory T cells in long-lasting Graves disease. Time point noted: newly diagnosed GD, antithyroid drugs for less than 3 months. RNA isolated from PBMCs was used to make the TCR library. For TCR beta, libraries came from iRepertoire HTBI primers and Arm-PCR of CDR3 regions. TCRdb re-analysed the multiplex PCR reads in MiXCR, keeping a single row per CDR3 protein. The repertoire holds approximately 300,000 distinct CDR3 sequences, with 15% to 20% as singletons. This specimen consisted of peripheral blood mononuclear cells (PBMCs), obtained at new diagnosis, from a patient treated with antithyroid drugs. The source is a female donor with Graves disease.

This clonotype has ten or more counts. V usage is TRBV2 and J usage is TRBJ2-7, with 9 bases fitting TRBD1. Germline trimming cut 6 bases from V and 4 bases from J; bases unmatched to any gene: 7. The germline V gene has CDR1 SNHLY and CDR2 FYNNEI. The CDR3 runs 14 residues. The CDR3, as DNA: TGTGCCAGCAGGGCCGGGACAGGGAATTACGAGCAGTACTTC. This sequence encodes CASRAGTGNYEQYF.

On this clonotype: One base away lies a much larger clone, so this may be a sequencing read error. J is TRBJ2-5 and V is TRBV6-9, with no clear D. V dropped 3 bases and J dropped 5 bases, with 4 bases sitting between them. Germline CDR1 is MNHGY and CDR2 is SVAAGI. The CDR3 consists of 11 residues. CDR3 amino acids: CASSYAETQYF. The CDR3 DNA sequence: TGTGCCAGCAGTTACGCTGAGACCCAGTACTTC.

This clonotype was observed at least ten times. The CDR3 spells CASSAGTGAYNEQFF. CDR3 sequence (DNA): TGTGCCAGCAGTGCCGGGACAGGGGCCTACAATGAGCAGTTCTTC. The chain has TRBV27 and TRBJ2-1; 10 nucleotides line up with TRBD1. CDR1 and CDR2 from the germline V gene are MNHEY and SMNVEV (reference sequence). The CDR3 consists of 15 residues. V was clipped by 5 bases and J by 2 bases; unmatched bases: 3.

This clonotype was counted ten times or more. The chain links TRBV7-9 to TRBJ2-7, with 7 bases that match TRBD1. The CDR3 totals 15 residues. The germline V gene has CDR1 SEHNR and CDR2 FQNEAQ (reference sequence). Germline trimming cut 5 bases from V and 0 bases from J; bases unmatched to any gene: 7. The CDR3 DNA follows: TGTGCCAGCAGCCCACAGGGGCCGCACTCCTACGAGCAGTACTTC. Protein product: CASSPQGPHSYEQYF.

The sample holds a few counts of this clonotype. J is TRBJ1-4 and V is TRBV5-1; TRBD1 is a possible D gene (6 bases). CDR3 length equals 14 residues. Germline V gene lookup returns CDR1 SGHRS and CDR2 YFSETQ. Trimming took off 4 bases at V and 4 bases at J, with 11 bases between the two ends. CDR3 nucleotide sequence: TGCGCCAGCAGCGCCGCGGACAGTAATGAAAAACTGTTTTTT. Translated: CASSAADSNEKLFF.

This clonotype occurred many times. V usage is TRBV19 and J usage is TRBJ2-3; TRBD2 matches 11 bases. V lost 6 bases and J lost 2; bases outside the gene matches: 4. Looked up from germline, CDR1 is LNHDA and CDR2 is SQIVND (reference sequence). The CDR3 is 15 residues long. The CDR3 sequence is CASRLGLADTDTQYF. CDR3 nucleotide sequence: TGTGCCAGTAGACTGGGACTAGCGGACACAGATACGCAGTATTTT.

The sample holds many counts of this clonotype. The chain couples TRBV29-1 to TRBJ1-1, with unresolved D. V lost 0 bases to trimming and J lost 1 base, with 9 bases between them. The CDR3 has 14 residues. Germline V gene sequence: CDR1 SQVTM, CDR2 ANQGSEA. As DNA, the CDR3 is TGCAGCGTTGAAGAACCCCCTAGGAACACTGAAGCTTTCTTT. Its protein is CSVEEPPRNTEAFF.

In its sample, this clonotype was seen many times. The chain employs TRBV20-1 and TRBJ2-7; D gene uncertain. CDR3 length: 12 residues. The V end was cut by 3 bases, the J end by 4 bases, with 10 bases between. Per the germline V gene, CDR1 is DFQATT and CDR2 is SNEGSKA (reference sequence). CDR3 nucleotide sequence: TGCAGTGCTAGCCCCGAAGGGTACGAGCAGTACTTC. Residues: CSASPEGYEQYF.

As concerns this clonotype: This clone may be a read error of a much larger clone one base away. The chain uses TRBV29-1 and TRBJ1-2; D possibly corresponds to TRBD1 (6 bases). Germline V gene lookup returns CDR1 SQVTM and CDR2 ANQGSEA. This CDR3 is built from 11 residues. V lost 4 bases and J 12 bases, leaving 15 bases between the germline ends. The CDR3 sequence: CSVGTVGGHTF. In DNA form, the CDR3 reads TGCAGCGTTGGGACAGTAGGAGGCCACACCTTC. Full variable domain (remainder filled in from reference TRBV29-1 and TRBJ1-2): SAVISQKPSRDICQRGTSLTIQCQVDSQVTMMFWYRQQPGQSLTLIATANQGSEATYESGFVIDKFPISRPNLTFSTLTVSNMSPEDSSIYLCSVGTVGGHTFGSGTRLTVV.

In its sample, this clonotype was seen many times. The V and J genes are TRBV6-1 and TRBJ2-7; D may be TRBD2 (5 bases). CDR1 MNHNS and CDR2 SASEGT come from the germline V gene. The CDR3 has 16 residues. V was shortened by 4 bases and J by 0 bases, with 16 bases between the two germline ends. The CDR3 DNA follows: TGTGCCAGCAGTGTAGGTTTGAGGGTCAGCTCCTACGAGCAGTACTTC. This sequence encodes CASSVGLRVSSYEQYF.

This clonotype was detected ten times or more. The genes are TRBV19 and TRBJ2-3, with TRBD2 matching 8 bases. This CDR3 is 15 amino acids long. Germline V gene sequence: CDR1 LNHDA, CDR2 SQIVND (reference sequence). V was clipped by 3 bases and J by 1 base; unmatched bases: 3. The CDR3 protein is CASSIATSGTDTQYF. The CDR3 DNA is TGTGCCAGTAGTATCGCGACTAGCGGCACAGATACGCAGTATTTT.

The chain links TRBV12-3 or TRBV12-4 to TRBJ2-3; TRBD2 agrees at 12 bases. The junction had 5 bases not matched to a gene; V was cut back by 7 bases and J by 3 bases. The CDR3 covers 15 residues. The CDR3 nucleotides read TGTGCCAGCACACCTAGCGGGAGGGGGACAGATACGCAGTATTTT. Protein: CASTPSGRGTDTQYF.

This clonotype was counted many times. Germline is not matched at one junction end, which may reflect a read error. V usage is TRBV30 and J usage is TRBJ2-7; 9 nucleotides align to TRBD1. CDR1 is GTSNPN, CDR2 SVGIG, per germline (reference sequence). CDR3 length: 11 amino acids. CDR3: CAWSFRDRATF. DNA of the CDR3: TGTGCCTGGAGCTTCCGGGACAGGGCAACCTTC.

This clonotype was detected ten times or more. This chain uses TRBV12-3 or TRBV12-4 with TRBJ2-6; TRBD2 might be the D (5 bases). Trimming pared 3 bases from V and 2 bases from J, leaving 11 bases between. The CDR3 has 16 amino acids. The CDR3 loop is CASSLVSGTGANVLTF. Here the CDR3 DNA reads TGTGCCAGCAGTTTGGTTTCGGGGACTGGGGCCAACGTCCTGACTTTC.